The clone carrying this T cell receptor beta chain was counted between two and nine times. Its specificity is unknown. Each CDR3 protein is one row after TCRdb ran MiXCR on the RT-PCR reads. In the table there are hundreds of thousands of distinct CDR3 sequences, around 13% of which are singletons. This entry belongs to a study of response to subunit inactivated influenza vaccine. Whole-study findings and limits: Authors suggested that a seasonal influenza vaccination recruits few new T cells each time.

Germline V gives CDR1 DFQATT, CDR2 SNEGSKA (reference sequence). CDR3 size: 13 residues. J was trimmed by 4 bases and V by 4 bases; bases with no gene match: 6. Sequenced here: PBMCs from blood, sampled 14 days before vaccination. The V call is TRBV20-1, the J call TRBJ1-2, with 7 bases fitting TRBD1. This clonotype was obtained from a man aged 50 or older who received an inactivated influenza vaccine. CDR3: CSATGGFFYGYTF. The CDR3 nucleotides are TGCAGTGCTACAGGGGGTTTTTTCTATGGCTACACCTTC.